This entry concerns a single T cell receptor beta chain. Other DNA sequences in the sample encode the same CDR3. The sample originates from a study of shared clonotypes between healthy human individuals. Study background: The donor group consisted of a couple of women and three men, aged 18 to 49. Three plates were used per donor for CD4 naive, three for CD4 memory, two for CD8 naive and one for CD8 memory.

V gave up 3 bases and J gave up 0 bases, with 5 bases separating them. Germline V gene data show CDR1 as KGHSH and CDR2 as LQKENI. The CDR3 loop spans 14 amino acids. Repertoires were generated with immunoSEQ multiplex PCR, while TCRdb's copy carries only in-frame clones and drops some. The table records roughly 1 million clones, approximately 76% of them present only once. Sample: memory CD4+ T cells sorted from blood. Noted subset: CD45RA-negative fraction. This TCR derives from a man in his late teens or twenties in good health. This rearrangement joins TRBV18 to TRBJ1-4, with D uncertain. The CDR3 protein is CASSPRPTNEKLFF. CDR3 sequence (DNA): TGTGCCAGCTCACCCAGGCCAACTAATGAAAAACTGTTTTTT.